A single sample is the source of the 26 T cell receptor beta chains below, sequenced in a study of human T cells and chemical hapten exposure. Time point of the sample: pre-sensitization, week 0. The treatment was: therapeutic diphenylcyclopropenone sensitization with weekly scalp DPC. TCRdb called the RACE reads again in MiXCR, with one record for every CDR3 protein. The sample has around 350,000 distinct CDR3 sequences, 4.5% to 7% seen once. The sample was whole blood, taken in connection with sensitization to the hapten diphenylcyclopropenone (DPC). These receptors all stem from a woman younger than 35 with alopecia areata. Some clones in this sample may be carry-over from other donors' samples.

This clonotype was seen at least ten times. The chain combines TRBV5-1 with TRBJ1-1, with D unresolved. The CDR3 contains 12 residues. Trimming cost V 2 bases and J 9 bases, with 11 bases left between them. Germline V CDR1 and CDR2: SGHRS, YFSETQ. The chain's CDR3 is CASSFNTEQAFF. DNA for the CDR3: TGCGCCAGCAGCTTTAACACGGAGCAAGCTTTCTTT. Complete variable domain (other parts from reference TRBV5-1 and TRBJ1-1): KAGVTQTPRYLIKTRGQQVTLSCSPISGHRSVSWYQQTPGQGLQFLFEYFSETQRNKGNFPGRFSGRQFSNSRSEMNVSTLELGDSALYLCASSFNTEQAFFGQGTRLTVV.

This clonotype showed up just once. Likely a read error: the CDR3 ends without its conserved phenylalanine or tryptophan. This chain uses TRBV9 with TRBJ2-3; D gene ambiguous. In germline, CDR1 is SGDLS, CDR2 YYNGEE. The CDR3 runs 12 residues. Trimming took off 0 bases at V and 3 bases at J, with 2 bases between the two ends. The CDR3 loop is CASSVGTDTQYL. The DNA of the CDR3 is TGTGCCAGCAGCGTAGGTACAGATACGCAGTATTTG.

Worth noting for this clonotype: Without the conserved terminal phenylalanine or tryptophan, this CDR3 likely stems from a read error. The DNA is omitted, as the CDR3 cannot be located on it reliably, and the CDR3 follows TCRdb's listing. The rearrangement joins TRBV12-2 to TRBJ2-7; TRBD1 is taken as the D call from the table, unchecked against the DNA. TRBV12-2 is labeled a pseudogene. The CDR3 has 10 residues if both end residues are counted. The CDR3 loop reads CASRLWDRGL.

This clonotype was found many times. V is TRBV6-2 or TRBV6-3 and J is TRBJ2-1; D gene uncertain. This CDR3 is 16 amino acids long. Germline V CDR1 and CDR2: MNHEY, SVGEGT. V lost 2 bases, J lost 8 bases, and 19 bases lay in between. For the CDR3, the DNA is TGTGCCAGCAGTTACGACGTCGCGGAACAGTGGGATGAGCAGTTCTTC. This translates into CASSYDVAEQWDEQFF.

This clonotype showed up many times. The chain employs TRBV3-1 and TRBJ2-1; unclear D gene. Trimming took off 2 bases at V and 6 bases at J, with 8 bases between the two ends. The CDR3 is 13 residues long. Looked up from germline, CDR1 is LGHDT and CDR2 is YNNKEL (reference sequence). As DNA, the CDR3 is TGTGCCAGCAGCCAAATGACCAGCAATGAGCAGTTCTTC. This sequence encodes CASSQMTSNEQFF.

This clonotype came up a few times. V and J are TRBV2 and TRBJ2-7; perhaps TRBD2 as D (6 bases). This CDR3 contains 13 residues. Trimming shortened V by 6 bases and J by 3 bases, and 12 bases separated the two germline ends. Germline CDR1 SNHLY, CDR2 FYNNEI. CDR3 in DNA: TGTGCCAGCAGCGTAGCGGCTGGCTACGAGCAGTACTTC. This encodes CASSVAAGYEQYF. Combining the CDR3 with reference TRBV2 and TRBJ2-7 gives the whole variable domain EPEVTQTPSHQVTQMGQEVILRCVPISNHLYFYWYRQILGQKVEFLVSFYNNEISEKSEIFDDQFSVERPDGSNFTLKIRSTKLEDSAMYFCASSVAAGYEQYFGPGTRLTVT.

The V call is TRBV4-3, the J call TRBJ1-2; D not resolved. The CDR3 totals 14 residues. CDR1 and CDR2 from the germline V gene are LGHNA and YSLEER. The V and J ends lost 0 bases and 4 bases respectively, with 9 bases between them. The CDR3 region has the DNA TGCGCCAGCAGCCAAGATCGGGATCTCTATGGCTACACCTTC. Its protein is CASSQDRDLYGYTF.

The CDR3 spells CASAVRGSRGELFF. The CDR3 nucleotides read TGTGCCAGCGCGGTCAGGGGTTCTAGAGGGGAGCTGTTTTTT. This sequence joins TRBV9 and TRBJ2-2, with D maybe TRBD1 (6 bases). V lost 7 bases to trimming and J lost 8 bases, with 18 bases between them. Germline V gene data show CDR1 as SGDLS and CDR2 as YYNGEE. The CDR3 runs 14 residues.

A few counts support this clonotype. This chain connects TRBV20-1 to TRBJ2-7; D is perhaps TRBD2 (6 bases). This CDR3 is 12 amino acids long. Germline V gene data show CDR1 as DFQATT and CDR2 as SNEGSKA (reference sequence). Trimming removed 6 bases from V and 2 bases from J, with 11 bases in between. In DNA, the CDR3 is TGCAGTGCCGCTGGGAGGACCTACGAGCAGTACTTC. Translating it yields CSAAGRTYEQYF.

This clonotype has a count of ten or more. The J gene is TRBJ2-3, the V gene TRBV28; 13 bases agree with TRBD2. The CDR3 contains 14 residues. CDR1 and CDR2 (germline): MDHEN, SYDVKM. The V and J ends lost 11 bases and 2 bases, in that order; junction bases with no gene match: 4. The CDR3 protein is CASTSGGTTDTQYF. The CDR3 DNA is TGTGCCTCGACTAGCGGGGGGACCACAGATACGCAGTATTTT.

This clonotype was picked up many times. This chain uses TRBV5-1 with TRBJ2-1; TRBD1 is a possible D gene (5 bases). Germline CDR1 SGHRS, CDR2 YFSETQ. The CDR3 is made up of 14 amino acids. V dropped 3 bases and J dropped 9 bases, with 16 bases sitting between them. The CDR3 loop reads CASSSSPRVSEQFF. The CDR3 DNA follows: TGCGCCAGCAGCTCCAGCCCCAGGGTGTCTGAGCAGTTCTTC.

This clonotype was counted at least ten times. The chain combines TRBV5-1 with TRBJ1-5; D not resolved. This CDR3 is 14 amino acids long. V was trimmed by 3 bases and J by 4 bases, leaving 11 bases between them. Germline V gene lookup returns CDR1 SGHRS and CDR2 YFSETQ. The DNA of the CDR3 is TGCGCCAGCAGCTCTACGGCCGGGAATCAGCCCCAGCATTTT. Translating it yields CASSSTAGNQPQHF.

This clonotype was counted at least ten times. This rearrangement joins TRBV25-1 to TRBJ2-7; 8 bases fit TRBD1. CDR1 MGHDK and CDR2 SYGVNS come from the germline V gene. This CDR3 is built from 15 residues. J lost 7 bases, V lost 8 bases, and 16 bases had no gene match. The CDR3 is CASEITGGPTWEQYF. The CDR3 nucleotides read TGTGCCAGCGAGATTACAGGGGGACCTACATGGGAGCAGTACTTC.

This clonotype has a count of ten or more. This chain links TRBV7-2 with TRBJ1-2; a weak D match, TRBD1 (5 bases). This CDR3 has 14 amino acids. V lost 6 bases, J lost 7 bases, and 18 bases lay in between. Per the germline V gene, CDR1 is SGHTA and CDR2 is FQGNSA. The DNA for the CDR3 is TGTGCCAGCAGGCTAGGGGCAGCGGCCTTTGGCTACACCTTC. The encoded protein is CASRLGAAAFGYTF. The full variable domain, with the rest looked up from reference TRBV7-2 and TRBJ1-2, is GAGVSQSPSNKVTEKGKDVELRCDPISGHTALYWYRQSLGQGLEFLIYFQGNSAPDKSGLPSDRFSAERTGGSVSTLTIQRTQQEDSAVYLCASRLGAAAFGYTFGSGTRLTVV.

This clonotype was seen more than once but under ten times. The rearrangement joins TRBV15 to TRBJ2-7; no clear D gene. There are 15 residues in the CDR3. Trimming shortened V by 2 bases and J by 3 bases, and 14 bases separated the two germline ends. Germline V gene lookup returns CDR1 LNHNV and CDR2 YYDKDF (reference sequence). CDR3 coding DNA: TGTGCCACCAGCAGACCAACGGGTGGGGTCTACGAGCAGTACTTC. This gives the protein CATSRPTGGVYEQYF.

This clonotype was counted only a few times. This chain links TRBV5-4 with TRBJ1-6, with D possibly matching TRBD1 (5 bases). CDR3 length: 14 residues. Germline CDR1 reads SGHNT; CDR2 reads YYREEE (reference sequence). The V gene lost 0 bases and the J gene lost 9 bases, with 10 bases spanning the gap. In DNA, the CDR3 is TGTGCCAGCAGCTTGGACTTAAGGGGTTCACCCCTCCACTTT. It is translated as CASSLDLRGSPLHF.

This chain's CDR3 is CASSLDLTSKYYEQYF. The CDR3 bases are TGTGCCAGCAGCTTAGACTTGACTAGCAAATACTACGAGCAGTACTTC. The V and J genes are TRBV7-9 and TRBJ2-7; 7 bases align to TRBD2. The germline CDR1 and CDR2 sequences are SEHNR and FQNEAQ (reference sequence). This CDR3 has 16 amino acids. J lost 3 bases, V lost 1 base, and 9 bases had no gene match.

This clonotype was detected a few times. The genes are TRBV7-6 and TRBJ2-2; 8 nucleotides agree with TRBD1. This CDR3 has 18 residues. Germline loops: CDR1 SGHVS, CDR2 FNYEAQ. Germline trimming cut 1 base from V and 1 base from J; bases unmatched to any gene: 8. The CDR3 reads CASSLGTGTSQNTGELFF. The CDR3 DNA follows: TGTGCCAGCAGCTTAGGGACAGGGACTTCTCAGAACACCGGGGAGCTGTTTTTT.

This clonotype was seen at least ten times. The chain employs TRBV5-1 and TRBJ1-5; 8 bases fit TRBD1. The CDR3 covers 14 residues. Germline-derived CDR1 and CDR2 are SGHRS and YFSETQ. V shed 4 bases and J 5 bases; nucleotides not matched to a gene: 5. The CDR3 nucleotides read TGCGCCAGCAGCCCCGACAGGGGTGATCAGCCCCAGCATTTT. Translated, it gives CASSPDRGDQPQHF.

In this sample, this clonotype turned up a few times. V is TRBV6-6 and J is TRBJ1-1, with a weak D call TRBD1 (6 bases). V lost 0 bases and J lost 6, with 14 bases in between. Germline V gives CDR1 MNHNY, CDR2 SVGAGI (reference sequence). This CDR3 contains 15 residues. The CDR3 protein is CASSYSGQRGAEAFF. CDR3 nucleotides: TGTGCCAGCAGTTACTCAGGACAGAGAGGCGCTGAAGCTTTCTTT.

There are a few counts of this clonotype. V is TRBV6-4 and J is TRBJ1-4; no clear D. V was cut by 4 bases and J by 6 bases, with 21 bases left in between. CDR1 is MRHNA, CDR2 SNTAGT, per germline. The CDR3 covers 17 residues. The CDR3 DNA is TGTGCCAGCAGTGTGGGTGTAGGTTGGACGGTTTATGAAAAACTGTTTTTT. Its translation: CASSVGVGWTVYEKLFF.

The CDR3 bases are TGTGCCAGCAGCCAATACAGGGGCGCCAACTATGGCTACACCTTC. Translation: CASSQYRGANYGYTF. V and J are TRBV16 and TRBJ1-2; 7 bases match TRBD1. The CDR3 is 15 amino acids. CDR1 and CDR2 (germline): KGHSY, FQNENV. Unmatched junction bases numbered 4, after V lost 1 base and J lost 2 bases.

This clonotype turned up a few times. This chain joins TRBV20-1 and TRBJ1-6; 8 bases align to TRBD1. The length of the CDR3 is 15 residues. Germline V lookup: CDR1 DFQATT, CDR2 SNEGSKA (reference sequence). J gave up 8 bases and V 0 bases, and 6 bases lay outside the gene matches. The CDR3 DNA follows: TGCAGTGCTAGAGAGGGACAGGTGATAGATTCACCCCTCCACTTT. It yields the protein CSAREGQVIDSPLHF.

In its sample, this clonotype was seen a few times. The rearrangement links TRBV5-6 to TRBJ1-6, with D unresolved. V lost 1 base and J 0 bases, leaving 8 bases between the germline ends. CDR1 is SGHDT and CDR2 is YYEEEE in the germline V gene. CDR3 size: 16 residues. As DNA, the CDR3 is TGTGCCAGCAGCTTGACCCGCAACTCCTATAATTCACCCCTCCACTTT. Translation: CASSLTRNSYNSPLHF. Drawing the rest from reference TRBV5-6 and TRBJ1-6, the complete variable domain is DAGVTQSPTHLIKTRGQQVTLRCSPKSGHDTVSWYQQALGQGPQFIFQYYEEEERQRGNFPDRFSGHQFPNYSSELNVNALLLGDSALYLCASSLTRNSYNSPLHFGNGTRLTVT.

This clonotype was seen many times. The J gene is TRBJ2-5, the V gene TRBV27; D is unresolved. Germline CDR1 is MNHEY and CDR2 is SMNVEV (reference sequence). V was pared by 8 bases and J by 1 base, with 2 bases between. The CDR3 covers 10 residues. The CDR3 loop reads CASVQETQYF. The CDR3 region has the DNA TGTGCCAGCGTCCAAGAGACCCAGTACTTC.

This clonotype was counted a few times. The chain combines TRBV5-5 with TRBJ1-5; a weak D match, TRBD1 (6 bases). The germline V gene encodes CDR1 SGHKS and CDR2 YYEKEE (reference sequence). Trimming stripped 5 bases from V and 0 bases from J, with 12 bases between. The CDR3 sequence is 15 residues long. This chain's CDR3 is CASRSGTYSNQPQHF. The CDR3 DNA sequence: TGTGCCAGCAGGTCCGGGACATATAGCAATCAGCCCCAGCATTTT.